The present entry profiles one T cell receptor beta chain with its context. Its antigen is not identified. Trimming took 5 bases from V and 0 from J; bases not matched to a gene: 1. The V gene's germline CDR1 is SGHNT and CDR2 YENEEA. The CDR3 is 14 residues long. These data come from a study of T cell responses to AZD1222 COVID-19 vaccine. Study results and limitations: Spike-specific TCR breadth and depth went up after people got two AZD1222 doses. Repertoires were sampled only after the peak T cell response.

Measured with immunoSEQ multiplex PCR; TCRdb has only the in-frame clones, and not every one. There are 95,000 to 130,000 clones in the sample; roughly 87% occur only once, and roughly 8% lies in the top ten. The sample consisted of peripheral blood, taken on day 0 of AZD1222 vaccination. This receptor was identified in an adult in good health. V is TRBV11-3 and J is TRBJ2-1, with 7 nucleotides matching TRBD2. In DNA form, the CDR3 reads TGTGCCAGCAGCGGGGGGGGCTCCTACAATGAGCAGTTCTTC. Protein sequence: CASSGGGSYNEQFF.